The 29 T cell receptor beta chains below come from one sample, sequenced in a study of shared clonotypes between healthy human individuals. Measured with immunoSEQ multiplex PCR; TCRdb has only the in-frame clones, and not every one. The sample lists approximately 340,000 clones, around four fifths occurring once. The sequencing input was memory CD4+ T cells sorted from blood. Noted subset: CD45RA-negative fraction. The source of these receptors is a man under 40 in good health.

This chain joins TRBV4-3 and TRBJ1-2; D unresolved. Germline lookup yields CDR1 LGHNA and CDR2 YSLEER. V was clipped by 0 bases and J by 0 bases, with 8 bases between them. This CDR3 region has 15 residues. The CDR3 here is CASSQEVDANYGYTF. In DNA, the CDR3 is TGCGCCAGCAGCCAAGAGGTAGATGCTAACTATGGCTACACCTTC.

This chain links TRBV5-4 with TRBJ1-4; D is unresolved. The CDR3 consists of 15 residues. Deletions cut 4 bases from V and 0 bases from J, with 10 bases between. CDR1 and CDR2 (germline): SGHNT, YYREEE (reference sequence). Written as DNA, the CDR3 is TGTGCCAGCAGCCGGGATGGGGCAACTAATGAAAAACTGTTTTTT. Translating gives CASSRDGATNEKLFF.

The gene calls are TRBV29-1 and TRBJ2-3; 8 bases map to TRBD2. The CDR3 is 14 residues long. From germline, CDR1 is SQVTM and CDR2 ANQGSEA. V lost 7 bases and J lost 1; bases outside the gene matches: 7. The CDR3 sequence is CSAGGGQGTDTQYF. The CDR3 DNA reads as TGCAGCGCCGGGGGGGGGCAAGGCACAGATACGCAGTATTTT.

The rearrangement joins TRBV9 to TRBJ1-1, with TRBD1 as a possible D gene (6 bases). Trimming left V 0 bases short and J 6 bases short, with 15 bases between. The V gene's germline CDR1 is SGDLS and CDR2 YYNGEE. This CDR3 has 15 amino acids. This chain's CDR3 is CASSVAGVGFSEAFF. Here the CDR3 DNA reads TGTGCCAGCAGCGTAGCAGGGGTTGGTTTTTCTGAAGCTTTCTTT.

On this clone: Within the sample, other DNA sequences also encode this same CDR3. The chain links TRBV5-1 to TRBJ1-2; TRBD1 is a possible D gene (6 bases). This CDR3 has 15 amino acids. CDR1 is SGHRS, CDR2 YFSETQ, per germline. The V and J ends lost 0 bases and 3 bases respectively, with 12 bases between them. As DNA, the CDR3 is TGCGCCAGCAGCTTGGTGGCAGGGGTCGACTATGGCTACACCTTC. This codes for CASSLVAGVDYGYTF.

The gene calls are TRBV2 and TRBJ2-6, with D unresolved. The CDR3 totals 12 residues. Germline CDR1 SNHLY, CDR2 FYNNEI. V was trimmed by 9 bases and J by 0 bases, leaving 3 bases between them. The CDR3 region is CASYSGANVLTF. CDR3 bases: TGTGCCAGTTACTCTGGGGCCAACGTCCTGACTTTC. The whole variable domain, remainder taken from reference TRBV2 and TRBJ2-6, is EPEVTQTPSHQVTQMGQEVILRCVPISNHLYFYWYRQILGQKVEFLVSFYNNEISEKSEIFDDQFSVERPDGSNFTLKIRSTKLEDSAMYFCASYSGANVLTFGAGSRLTVL.

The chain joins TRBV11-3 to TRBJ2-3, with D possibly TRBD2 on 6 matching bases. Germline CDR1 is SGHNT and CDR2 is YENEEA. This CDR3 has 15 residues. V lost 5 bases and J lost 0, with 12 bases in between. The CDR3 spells CASSRGTSSTDTQYF. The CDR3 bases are TGTGCCAGCAGCCGCGGGACTTCTAGCACAGATACGCAGTATTTT. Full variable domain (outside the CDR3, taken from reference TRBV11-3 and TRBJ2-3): EAGVVQSPRYKIIEKKQPVAFWCNPISGHNTLYWYLQNLGQGPELLIRYENEEAVDDSQLPKDRFSAERLKGVDSTLKIQPAELGDSAVYLCASSRGTSSTDTQYFGPGTRLTVL.

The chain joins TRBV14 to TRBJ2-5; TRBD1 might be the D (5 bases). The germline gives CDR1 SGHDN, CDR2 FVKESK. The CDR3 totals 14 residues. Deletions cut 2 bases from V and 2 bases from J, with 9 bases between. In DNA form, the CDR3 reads TGTGCCAGCAGCCAATTGGACATGCAAGAGACCCAGTACTTC. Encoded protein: CASSQLDMQETQYF.

DNA of the CDR3: TGTGCCAGCAGTGAGGGCGGAACGGCGTACTTC. The encoded protein is CASSEGGTAYF. The chain combines TRBV2 with TRBJ2-7; D gene unclear. The CDR3 is made up of 11 amino acids. The germline V and J ends were trimmed by 3 bases and 12 bases, with 12 bases remaining between them. Germline V CDR1 and CDR2: SNHLY, FYNNEI.

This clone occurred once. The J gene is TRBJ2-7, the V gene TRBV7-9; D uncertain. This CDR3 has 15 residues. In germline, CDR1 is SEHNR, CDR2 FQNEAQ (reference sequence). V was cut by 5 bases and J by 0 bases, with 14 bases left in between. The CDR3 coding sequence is TGTGCCAGCAGCGCCAGGACGGTTAGCTCCTACGAGCAGTACTTC. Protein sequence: CASSARTVSSYEQYF.

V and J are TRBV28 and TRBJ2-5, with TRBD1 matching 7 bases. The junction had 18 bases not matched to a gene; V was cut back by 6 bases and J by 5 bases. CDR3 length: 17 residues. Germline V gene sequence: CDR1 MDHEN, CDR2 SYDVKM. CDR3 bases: TGTGCCAGCAGCCGCCTATGGGGATCGGGCAGGGGGGAGACCCAGTACTTC. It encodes CASSRLWGSGRGETQYF.

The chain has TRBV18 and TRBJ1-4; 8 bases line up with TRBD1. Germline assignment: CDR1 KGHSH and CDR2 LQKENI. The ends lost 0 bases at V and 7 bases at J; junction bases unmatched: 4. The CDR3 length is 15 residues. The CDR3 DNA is TGTGCCAGCTCACCACCGGGACAGGACGGTGAAAAACTGTTTTTT. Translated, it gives CASSPPGQDGEKLFF.

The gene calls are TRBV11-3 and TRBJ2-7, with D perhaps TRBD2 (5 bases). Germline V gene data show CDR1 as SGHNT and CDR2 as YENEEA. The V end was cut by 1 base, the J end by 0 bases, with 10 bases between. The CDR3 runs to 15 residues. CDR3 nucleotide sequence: TGTGCCAGCAGCTTAGGACGGGGAAGCTCCTACGAGCAGTACTTC. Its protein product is CASSLGRGSSYEQYF.

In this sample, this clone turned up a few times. CDR3 amino acids: CASSDPTSGGNYEQYF. CDR3 sequence (DNA): TGCGCCAGCAGTGACCCGACTAGCGGGGGTAATTACGAGCAGTACTTC. V gene TRBV10-1 combines with J gene TRBJ2-7, with TRBD2 identical over 12 bases. The V gene end was trimmed by 3 bases and the J gene end by 4 bases; junction bases not matched to a gene: 7. Germline V CDR1 and CDR2: WNHNN, SYGVQD (reference sequence). This CDR3 has 16 amino acids.

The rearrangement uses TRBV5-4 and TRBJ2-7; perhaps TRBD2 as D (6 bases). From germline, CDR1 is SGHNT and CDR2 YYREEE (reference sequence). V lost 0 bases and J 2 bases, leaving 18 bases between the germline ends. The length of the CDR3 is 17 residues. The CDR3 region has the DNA TGTGCCAGCAGCTTGGCCTGGGGGGTAGGCGCGCCCTACGAGCAGTACTTC. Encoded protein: CASSLAWGVGAPYEQYF.

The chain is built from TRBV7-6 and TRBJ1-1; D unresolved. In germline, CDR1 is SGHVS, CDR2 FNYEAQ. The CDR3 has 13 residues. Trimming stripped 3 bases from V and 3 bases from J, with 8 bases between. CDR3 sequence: CASSFKVDTEAFF. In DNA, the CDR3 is TGTGCCAGCAGCTTTAAGGTTGACACTGAAGCTTTCTTT.

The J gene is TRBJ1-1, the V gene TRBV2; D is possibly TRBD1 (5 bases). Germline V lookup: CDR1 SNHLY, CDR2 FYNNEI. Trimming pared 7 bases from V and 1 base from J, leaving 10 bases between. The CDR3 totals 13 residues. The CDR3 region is CASTRDWNTEAFF. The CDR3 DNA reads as TGTGCCAGCACCAGGGACTGGAACACTGAAGCTTTCTTT.

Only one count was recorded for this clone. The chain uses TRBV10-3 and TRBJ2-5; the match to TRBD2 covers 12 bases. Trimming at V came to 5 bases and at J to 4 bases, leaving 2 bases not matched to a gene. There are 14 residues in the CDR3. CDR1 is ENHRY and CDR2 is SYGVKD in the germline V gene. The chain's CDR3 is CAISPGLAGETQYF. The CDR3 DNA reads TGTGCCATCAGTCCGGGACTAGCGGGAGAGACCCAGTACTTC.

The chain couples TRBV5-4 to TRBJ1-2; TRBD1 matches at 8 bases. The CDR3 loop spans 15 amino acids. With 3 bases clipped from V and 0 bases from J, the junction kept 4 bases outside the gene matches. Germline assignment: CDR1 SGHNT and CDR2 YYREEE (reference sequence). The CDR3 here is CASSWEGQANYGYTF. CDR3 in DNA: TGTGCCAGCAGCTGGGAGGGACAGGCTAACTATGGCTACACCTTC.

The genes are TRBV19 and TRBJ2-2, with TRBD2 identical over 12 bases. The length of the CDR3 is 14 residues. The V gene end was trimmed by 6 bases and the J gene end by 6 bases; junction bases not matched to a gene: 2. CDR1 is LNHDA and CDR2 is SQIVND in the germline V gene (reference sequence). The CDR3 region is CASSGLAGSGELFF. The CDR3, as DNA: TGTGCCAGTAGCGGACTAGCGGGATCCGGGGAGCTGTTTTTT.

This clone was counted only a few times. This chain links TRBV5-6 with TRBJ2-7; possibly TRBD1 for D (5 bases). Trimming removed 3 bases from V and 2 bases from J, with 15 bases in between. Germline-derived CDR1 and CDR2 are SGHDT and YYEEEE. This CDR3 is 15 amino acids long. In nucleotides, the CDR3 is TGTGCCAGCAGCTCGTACGCGAGGACACCCTACGAGCAGTACTTC. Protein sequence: CASSSYARTPYEQYF.

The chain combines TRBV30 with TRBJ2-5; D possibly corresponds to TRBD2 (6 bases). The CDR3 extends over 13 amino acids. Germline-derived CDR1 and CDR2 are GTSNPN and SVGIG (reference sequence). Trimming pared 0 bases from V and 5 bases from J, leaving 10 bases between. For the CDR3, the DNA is TGTGCCTGGAGTGTCGCGGGAACGGAGACCCAGTACTTC. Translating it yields CAWSVAGTETQYF.

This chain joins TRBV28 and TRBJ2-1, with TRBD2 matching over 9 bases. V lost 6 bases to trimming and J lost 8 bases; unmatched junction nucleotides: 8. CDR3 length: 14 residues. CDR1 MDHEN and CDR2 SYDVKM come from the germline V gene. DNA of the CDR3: TGTGCCAGCAGAGCGGGAGGTGGGAAAGATGAGCAGTTCTTC. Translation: CASRAGGGKDEQFF.

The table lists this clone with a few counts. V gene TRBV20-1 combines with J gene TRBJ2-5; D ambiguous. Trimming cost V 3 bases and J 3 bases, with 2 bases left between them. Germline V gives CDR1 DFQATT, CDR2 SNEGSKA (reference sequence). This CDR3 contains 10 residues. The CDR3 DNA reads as TGCAGTGCTAGTGAAGAGACCCAGTACTTC. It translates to CSASEETQYF.

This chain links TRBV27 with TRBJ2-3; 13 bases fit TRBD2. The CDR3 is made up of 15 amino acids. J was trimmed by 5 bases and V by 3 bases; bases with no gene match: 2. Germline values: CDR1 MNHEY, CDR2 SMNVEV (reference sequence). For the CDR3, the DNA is TGTGCCAGCAGTTTCGGACTAGCGGGAGAAGATACGCAGTATTTT. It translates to CASSFGLAGEDTQYF.

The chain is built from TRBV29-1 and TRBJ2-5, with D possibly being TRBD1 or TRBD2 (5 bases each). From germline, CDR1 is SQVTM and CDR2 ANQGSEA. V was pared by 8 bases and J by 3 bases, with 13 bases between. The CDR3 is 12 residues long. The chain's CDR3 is CSFWDQKETQYF. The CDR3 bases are TGCAGCTTTTGGGACCAGAAAGAGACCCAGTACTTC.

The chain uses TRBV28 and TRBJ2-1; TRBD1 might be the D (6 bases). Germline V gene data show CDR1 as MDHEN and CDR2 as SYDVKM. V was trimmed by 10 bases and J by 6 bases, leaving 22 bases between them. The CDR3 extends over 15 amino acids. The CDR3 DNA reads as TGTGCCATCACAGGGTGGGGTGTCGGAGGCAATGAGCAGTTCTTC. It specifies CAITGWGVGGNEQFF.

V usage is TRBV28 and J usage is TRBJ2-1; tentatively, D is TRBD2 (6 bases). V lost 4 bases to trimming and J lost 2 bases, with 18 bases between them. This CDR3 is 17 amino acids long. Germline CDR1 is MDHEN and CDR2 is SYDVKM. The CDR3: CASSSGSGDSTYNEQFF. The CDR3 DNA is TGTGCCAGCAGTTCTGGGTCGGGAGATTCAACCTACAATGAGCAGTTCTTC.

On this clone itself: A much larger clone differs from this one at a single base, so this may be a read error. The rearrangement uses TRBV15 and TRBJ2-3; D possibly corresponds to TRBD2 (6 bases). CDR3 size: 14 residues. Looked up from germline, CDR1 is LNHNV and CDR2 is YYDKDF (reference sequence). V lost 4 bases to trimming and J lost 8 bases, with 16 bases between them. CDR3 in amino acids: CATSNGPAGGTQYF. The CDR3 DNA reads TGTGCCACCAGCAACGGACCAGCGGGCGGTACGCAGTATTTT. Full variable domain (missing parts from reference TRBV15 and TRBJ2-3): DAMVIQNPRYQVTQFGKPVTLSCSQTLNHNVMYWYQQKSSQAPKLLFHYYDKDFNNEADTPDNFQSRRPNTSFCFLDIRSPGLGDTAMYLCATSNGPAGGTQYFGPGTRLTVL.